The 29 T cell receptor beta chains below were found in one sample sequenced in a study of post-analysis software for immune sequencing data. Study-wide findings and caveats: Four or five TRBV segments, TRBV5-6, TRBV5-1 and TRBV20-1 among them, were found more frequent in patients than controls.

The library was made from cDNA and included unique molecular identifiers. In TCRdb, the PCR reads were re-called with MiXCR into one record per CDR3 protein. The sample shows roughly 620,000 distinct CDR3 sequences, about 40% of them seen only once. Their antigen targets remain unknown. Material: blood. All receptors come from a girl aged 5 to 17 with multiple sclerosis.

The chain is built from TRBV30 and TRBJ1-2; 8 bases fit TRBD1. CDR3 size: 13 residues. Unmatched junction bases numbered 1, after V lost 0 bases and J lost 4 bases. From germline, CDR1 is GTSNPN and CDR2 SVGIG (reference sequence). The CDR3 loop is CAWSVGTGYGYTF. The CDR3 DNA reads as TGTGCCTGGAGTGTAGGGACAGGCTATGGCTACACCTTC.

J is TRBJ2-1 and V is TRBV5-1; TRBD2 matches 8 bases. Trimming removed 2 bases from V and 7 bases from J; junction bases left unmatched: 11. Germline-derived CDR1 and CDR2 are SGHRS and YFSETQ. The CDR3 runs to 16 residues. This CDR3 is CASSLIAGPLGNEQFF. The CDR3 DNA is TGCGCCAGCAGCTTAATAGCGGGGCCCCTAGGGAATGAGCAGTTCTTC.

The J gene is TRBJ2-7, the V gene TRBV5-1; D not resolved. Per germline, CDR1 SGHRS and CDR2 YFSETQ. The V end was cut by 1 base, the J end by 0 bases, with 8 bases between. This CDR3 contains 14 residues. CDR3: CASSLKAGSYEQYF. The CDR3, as DNA: TGCGCCAGCAGCTTGAAAGCCGGCTCCTACGAGCAGTACTTC.

The genes are TRBV5-1 and TRBJ2-3; TRBD2 matches at 8 bases. Unmatched junction bases numbered 6, after V lost 3 bases and J lost 0 bases. Germline assignment: CDR1 SGHRS and CDR2 YFSETQ. The CDR3 has 16 residues. CDR3 protein: CASSSRGGTSTDTQYF. The CDR3 DNA reads TGCGCCAGCAGCTCCCGGGGGGGGACTAGCACAGATACGCAGTATTTT.

V usage is TRBV5-1 and J usage is TRBJ1-1; tentative D call: TRBD1 (6 bases). The CDR3 totals 17 residues. CDR1 and CDR2 from the germline V gene are SGHRS and YFSETQ. Deletions cut 2 bases from V and 7 bases from J, with 24 bases between. In DNA, the CDR3 is TGCGCCAGCAGCTTAAGGGGGGCGAGTACGTCGGGGGGTGAAGCTTTCTTT. Protein: CASSLRGASTSGGEAFF.

The chain combines TRBV12-3 or TRBV12-4 with TRBJ2-7, with D possibly called TRBD1 or TRBD2 (5 bases each). This CDR3 has 15 residues. Trimming took 6 bases from V and 4 from J, leaving 19 bases between them. The CDR3 loop is CASSLPEGKGYEQYF. The CDR3 bases are TGTGCCAGCAGCCTACCCGAGGGGAAGGGGTACGAGCAGTACTTC.

The chain's CDR3 is CSAKMASLQETQYF. Here the CDR3 DNA reads TGCAGTGCTAAAATGGCGAGTTTACAAGAGACCCAGTACTTC. The chain is built from TRBV20-1 and TRBJ2-5; D is uncertain. V shed 4 bases and J shed 2 bases, with 14 bases lying between them. This CDR3 is 14 amino acids long. The V gene's germline CDR1 is DFQATT and CDR2 SNEGSKA (reference sequence).

This clonotype was observed a few times. V gene TRBV7-2 combines with J gene TRBJ1-5, with D possibly being TRBD1 (6 bases). CDR3 length equals 14 residues. Germline values: CDR1 SGHTA, CDR2 FQGNSA. V was trimmed by 1 base and J by 5 bases, leaving 9 bases between them. Written as DNA, the CDR3 is TGTGCCAGCAGCTTAGGGACAGAATATCAGCCCCAGCATTTT. It translates to CASSLGTEYQPQHF. Full variable domain (missing parts from reference TRBV7-2 and TRBJ1-5): GAGVSQSPSNKVTEKGKDVELRCDPISGHTALYWYRQSLGQGLEFLIYFQGNSAPDKSGLPSDRFSAERTGGSVSTLTIQRTQQEDSAVYLCASSLGTEYQPQHFGDGTRLSIL.

V is TRBV5-6 and J is TRBJ2-4, with 10 positions matching TRBD2. TRBJ2-5 explains the end of the DNA better; the J call may be wrong. Germline CDR1 is SGHDT and CDR2 is YYEEEE. The CDR3 is made up of 16 amino acids. The CDR3 protein is CASSLVLAGAEETQYF. CDR3 bases: TGTGCCAGCAGCTTGGTCCTAGCGGGAGCGGAAGAGACCCAGTACTTC.

V usage is TRBV29-1 and J usage is TRBJ1-1; D call uncertain. The CDR3 has 11 residues. Germline CDR1 is SQVTM and CDR2 is ANQGSEA. Deletions cut 3 bases from V and 9 bases from J, with 11 bases between. The CDR3 here is CSVDPQSKAFF. The CDR3 nucleotides read TGCAGCGTTGACCCTCAGTCTAAAGCTTTCTTT.

This clonotype showed up just a few times. The chain joins TRBV15 to TRBJ1-2, with 9 bases lining up with TRBD1. The CDR3 length is 14 residues. The V and J ends lost 3 bases and 7 bases, in that order; junction bases with no gene match: 6. Germline V gene data show CDR1 as LNHNV and CDR2 as YYDKDF (reference sequence). The CDR3 loop is CATSSNRGRGGYTF. Written as DNA, the CDR3 is TGTGCCACCAGCAGCAACAGGGGGCGCGGTGGCTACACCTTC.

This chain uses TRBV10-3 with TRBJ1-1; 10 nucleotides line up with TRBD1. Trimming cost V 6 bases and J 5 bases; bases outside gene matches: 15. In germline, CDR1 is ENHRY, CDR2 SYGVKD. This CDR3 has 17 amino acids. This CDR3 reads CAISDQVQGQGKTEAFF. As DNA, the CDR3 is TGTGCCATCAGCGACCAAGTGCAGGGACAGGGGAAAACTGAAGCTTTCTTT.

This rearrangement joins TRBV7-9 to TRBJ1-2, with 7 bases identical to TRBD1. CDR1 and CDR2 (germline): SEHNR, FQNEAQ (reference sequence). J lost 11 bases, V lost 5 bases, and 17 bases had no gene match. The CDR3 consists of 15 residues. The CDR3 sequence: CASSRELQGRDGYTF. In DNA, the CDR3 is TGTGCCAGCAGCCGCGAATTACAGGGGAGGGACGGTTACACCTTC.

J is TRBJ1-4 and V is TRBV24-1; tentative D call: TRBD1 (5 bases). Looked up from germline, CDR1 is KGHDR and CDR2 is SFDVKD. The CDR3 has 15 amino acids. V was trimmed by 8 bases and J by 7 bases, leaving 19 bases between them. CDR3 nucleotides: TGTGCCACCAATCCGGGACGTCCCTCCTCTGAAAAACTGTTTTTT. Protein: CATNPGRPSSEKLFF.

The chain is built from TRBV12-3 or TRBV12-4 and TRBJ1-5; D may be TRBD1 (5 bases). V lost 6 bases and J 5 bases, leaving 14 bases between the germline ends. There are 14 residues in the CDR3. This CDR3 reads CASSPDSVDQPQHF. The CDR3 DNA reads TGTGCCAGCAGCCCAGACAGTGTTGATCAGCCCCAGCATTTT.

As to this clonotype: An end of the junction differs from the germline gene, which may be a read error. V and J are TRBV5-1 and TRBJ2-5; 7 nucleotides line up with TRBD1. The J call may be faulty, since TRBJ2-7 better matches the DNA end. This CDR3 has 15 residues. The germline V gene encodes CDR1 SGHRS and CDR2 YFSETQ. The CDR3: CVSSIETGPTYEQYF. For the CDR3, the DNA is TGCGTCAGCAGTATCGAGACAGGGCCGACCTACGAGCAGTACTTC.

V gene TRBV6-6 combines with J gene TRBJ1-6; D might be TRBD1 (5 bases). The V and J ends lost 6 bases and 7 bases respectively, with 19 bases between them. The length of the CDR3 is 16 residues. The germline gives CDR1 MNHNY, CDR2 SVGAGI (reference sequence). The CDR3, as DNA: TGTGCCAGCAGCATCGACCAGGGAATTGAGAATTCACCCCTCCACTTT. Translated: CASSIDQGIENSPLHF.

This chain joins TRBV6-5 and TRBJ2-1; weak D call: TRBD2 (6 bases). Trimming removed 2 bases at V and 6 bases at J, with 11 bases between. Per germline, CDR1 MNHEY and CDR2 SVGAGI. This CDR3 spans 14 amino acids. CDR3 sequence: CASSYRSGLNEQFF. CDR3 bases: TGTGCCAGCAGTTACCGTAGCGGCCTCAATGAGCAGTTCTTC.

The chain employs TRBV4-1 and TRBJ1-1; 10 nucleotides line up with TRBD1. Germline-derived CDR1 and CDR2 are MGHRA and YSYEKL. The V gene end was trimmed by 11 bases and the J gene end by 0 bases; junction bases not matched to a gene: 12. This CDR3 spans 16 amino acids. The CDR3 here is CAGTSVGQGMNTEAFF. The CDR3 DNA is TGCGCCGGCACCTCGGTGGGACAGGGGATGAACACTGAAGCTTTCTTT.

In this sample, this clonotype turned up a few times. The V call is TRBV9, the J call TRBJ2-4, with TRBD1 matching over 10 bases. The germline V gene encodes CDR1 SGDLS and CDR2 YYNGEE. Trimming at V came to 3 bases and at J to 8 bases, leaving 8 bases not matched to a gene. The CDR3 totals 15 residues. CDR3 loop: CASSAQGQGRDIQYF. CDR3 coding DNA: TGTGCCAGCAGCGCCCAGGGACAGGGGAGGGACATTCAGTACTTC.

The genes are TRBV12-3 or TRBV12-4 and TRBJ1-1; D might be TRBD1 (6 bases). V was pared by 7 bases and J by 2 bases, with 11 bases between. The CDR3 sequence is 13 residues long. This CDR3 is CASKDRINTEAFF. In DNA form, the CDR3 reads TGTGCCAGCAAAGACAGGATTAACACTGAAGCTTTCTTT.

There are a few counts of this clonotype. V and J are TRBV2 and TRBJ2-7, with a possible D match to TRBD1 (6 bases). The germline V and J ends were trimmed by 7 bases and 1 base, with 8 bases remaining between them. This CDR3 is built from 12 residues. Germline CDR1 is SNHLY and CDR2 is FYNNEI. The CDR3 loop reads CASTGVSYEQYF. CDR3 sequence (DNA): TGTGCCAGCACAGGGGTATCCTACGAGCAGTACTTC.

This clonotype showed up just a few times. The gene calls are TRBV7-2 and TRBJ2-3; D gene unclear. Germline-derived CDR1 and CDR2 are SGHTA and FQGNSA. V was trimmed by 2 bases and J by 5 bases, leaving 8 bases between them. The CDR3 loop spans 13 amino acids. CDR3 amino acids: CASSLLTRDTQYF. CDR3 bases: TGTGCCAGCAGCTTACTGACAAGAGATACGCAGTATTTT.

CDR3 sequence (DNA): TGTGCCAGCAGCTTAAGGCAGGGACGGACTGAAGCTTTCTTT. Amino acids: CASSLRQGRTEAFF. The genes are TRBV13 and TRBJ1-1; D is possibly TRBD1 (5 bases). Germline CDR1 and CDR2: PRHDT and FYEKMQ (reference sequence). The CDR3 totals 14 residues. Trimming cost V 2 bases and J 5 bases, with 12 bases left between them.

The table lists this clonotype with a few counts. The V gene is TRBV29-1, the J gene TRBJ2-1; 7 nucleotides line up with TRBD2. Germline CDR1 and CDR2: SQVTM and ANQGSEA. The junction had 14 bases not matched to a gene; V was cut back by 7 bases and J by 8 bases. The CDR3 extends over 14 amino acids. DNA of the CDR3: TGCAGCGGGACCCTAGCGGAACGGTGGGATGAGCAGTTCTTC. Translation: CSGTLAERWDEQFF.

The chain is built from TRBV6-5 and TRBJ2-3; D might be TRBD2 (6 bases). CDR3 length: 13 residues. Germline-derived CDR1 and CDR2 are MNHEY and SVGAGI. The ends were cut back, 8 bases at V and 3 bases at J, with 12 bases in the middle. The CDR3 sequence is CASWAGTTDTQYF. CDR3 bases: TGTGCCAGCTGGGCGGGAACTACAGATACGCAGTATTTT.

The rearrangement uses TRBV11-2 and TRBJ2-5; D unclear. This CDR3 has 14 amino acids. CDR1 is SGHAT, CDR2 FQNNGV, per germline. The V end was cut by 5 bases, the J end by 4 bases, with 14 bases between. CDR3 coding DNA: TGTGCCAGCAGCCCCGAAGGGCTACGAGAGACCCAGTACTTC. It encodes CASSPEGLRETQYF.

The rearrangement links TRBV11-2 to TRBJ2-3; D ambiguous. From germline, CDR1 is SGHAT and CDR2 FQNNGV. This CDR3 spans 12 amino acids. V lost 5 bases, J lost 4 bases, and 7 bases lay in between. CDR3 nucleotide sequence: TGTGCCAGCAGCCGGGTATCAGATACGCAGTATTTT. Protein product: CASSRVSDTQYF.

The chain combines TRBV4-1 with TRBJ2-7; 9 nucleotides agree with TRBD1. Germline V gives CDR1 MGHRA, CDR2 YSYEKL. This CDR3 is 15 amino acids long. The V and J ends lost 4 bases and 3 bases, in that order; junction bases with no gene match: 7. The DNA for the CDR3 is TGCGCCAGCAGCCTAGTGACAGGGGGGGACTACGAGCAGTACTTC. It codes for CASSLVTGGDYEQYF.